The 4 T cell receptor beta chains given below trace back to one sample, sequenced in a study of T cells in Graves' hyperthyroidism and ophthalmopathy. Authors of the study amplified TCR beta CDR3 regions from RNA transcripts. During a first-round RT-PCR of the TCR CDR3, the HTBI primer set was used. TCRdb analysed the multiplex PCR reads with MiXCR anew, one entry per CDR3 protein. The sample carries approximately 420,000 distinct CDR3 sequences, roughly 15% recorded once. Material for sequencing was blood. These receptors came from a woman aged 18-29 years with Graves' hyperthyroidism.

This clonotype was detected a few times. V and J are TRBV3-1 and TRBJ2-2; TRBD1 might be the D (6 bases). V was trimmed by 6 bases and J by 4 bases, leaving 9 bases between them. Per germline, CDR1 LGHDT and CDR2 YNNKEL (reference sequence). This CDR3 comprises 13 residues. DNA for the CDR3: TGTGCCAGCAGGGTACAGGGCACCGGGGAGCTGTTTTTT. Protein: CASRVQGTGELFF.

The gene calls are TRBV19 and TRBJ2-2; 9 bases line up with TRBD1. The junction had 7 bases not matched to a gene; V was cut back by 6 bases and J by 5 bases. In germline, CDR1 is LNHDA, CDR2 SQIVND (reference sequence). This CDR3 contains 15 residues. The CDR3 region is CASSHRGRLTGELFF. The CDR3 DNA reads TGTGCCAGTAGCCACAGGGGGCGTTTGACCGGGGAGCTGTTTTTT.

The table lists this clonotype with a few counts. The rearrangement joins TRBV19 to TRBJ1-1, with a possible D match to TRBD1 (5 bases). CDR1 and CDR2 from the germline V gene are LNHDA and SQIVND (reference sequence). V was clipped by 10 bases and J by 3 bases, with 18 bases between them. This CDR3 is 14 amino acids long. CDR3 protein: CATLDKGRHTEAFF. The CDR3 region has the DNA TGTGCCACCTTGGACAAGGGGCGGCACACTGAAGCTTTCTTT.

This clonotype was detected many times. This chain links TRBV10-2 with TRBJ2-3, with 14 bases matching TRBD2. Germline-derived CDR1 and CDR2 are WSHSY and SAAADI. The V and J ends lost 4 bases and 1 base, in that order; junction bases with no gene match: 4. The CDR3 consists of 17 residues. In DNA, the CDR3 is TGCGCCAGCAGTGCCCCGGGACTAGCGGGAGGCACAGATACGCAGTATTTT. Translation: CASSAPGLAGGTDTQYF.